This entry lists 20 T cell receptor beta chains sequenced from one sample in a study of shared T cell receptors in the human thymus. Clones were read by immunoSEQ multiplex PCR, and TCRdb kept only the in-frame ones, dropping some. The data contain more than 550,000 clones, roughly 86% of them singletons. These data are also associated with another study on human thymus T cells.

The sample was thymocytes. Every receptor here comes from a boy under two years old with a congenital heart defect.

The chain links TRBV10-3 to TRBJ2-7; the match to TRBD1 covers 7 bases. After removal of 4 bases from V and 3 bases from J, the junction contained 15 bases not matched to a gene. This CDR3 comprises 17 residues. Germline CDR1 is ENHRY and CDR2 is SYGVKD. This CDR3 reads CAISGDTQGNKGYEQYF. The CDR3 nucleotides are TGTGCCATCAGTGGAGATACACAGGGGAATAAAGGCTACGAGCAGTACTTC.

The chain has TRBV29-1 and TRBJ2-3; 8 bases are shared with TRBD2. The CDR3 sequence is 14 residues long. Looked up from germline, CDR1 is SQVTM and CDR2 is ANQGSEA. V gave up 7 bases and J gave up 0 bases; unmatched junction bases: 6. The CDR3 region has the DNA TGCAGCGCATGGACTAGCTTTAGCACAGATACGCAGTATTTT. Translated, it gives CSAWTSFSTDTQYF.

This clone was recorded once. The chain has TRBV7-2 and TRBJ1-2; 7 bases line up with TRBD1. After removal of 5 bases from V and 4 bases from J, the junction contained 13 bases not matched to a gene. The germline V gene encodes CDR1 SGHTA and CDR2 FQGNSA. The CDR3 runs 16 residues. The CDR3 protein is CASSRSGQTPIYGYTF. The CDR3 region has the DNA TGTGCCAGCAGCCGATCGGGACAGACTCCCATCTATGGCTACACCTTC.

The chain carries TRBV19 and TRBJ1-6; no reliable D call. CDR1 LNHDA and CDR2 SQIVND come from the germline V gene (reference sequence). CDR3 size: 14 residues. Trimming removed 5 bases at V and 3 bases at J, with 8 bases between. The CDR3, as DNA: TGTGCCAGTAGTCTCCGGGGCTATAATTCACCCCTCCACTTT. Translating gives CASSLRGYNSPLHF.

V is TRBV6-1 and J is TRBJ2-1, with 11 bases aligning to TRBD2. Germline V lookup: CDR1 MNHNS, CDR2 SASEGT. V gave up 4 bases and J gave up 6 bases; unmatched junction bases: 5. This CDR3 spans 15 amino acids. Written as DNA, the CDR3 is TGTGCCAGCAGTGGAGCTAGCGGGAGGCTCAATGAGCAGTTCTTC. It translates to CASSGASGRLNEQFF.

This clone was picked up one time. The gene calls are TRBV27 and TRBJ1-1, with D perhaps matching TRBD1 (6 bases). Germline values: CDR1 MNHEY, CDR2 SMNVEV (reference sequence). V was trimmed by 5 bases and J by 6 bases, leaving 34 bases between them. CDR3 length: 20 residues. CDR3 DNA: TGTGCCAGCAGTCGATCCAACGACAGGTCGAGTCCCTGGTCTTTCGCTGAAGCTTTCTTT. Protein product: CASSRSNDRSSPWSFAEAFF.

This rearrangement joins TRBV5-6 to TRBJ2-7, with D possibly matching TRBD2 (6 bases). The CDR3 extends over 13 amino acids. CDR1 is SGHDT and CDR2 is YYEEEE in the germline V gene. Trimming left V 2 bases short and J 5 bases short, with 11 bases between. CDR3 sequence (DNA): TGTGCCAGCAGCTTCGGGACTCCCAACGAGCAGTACTTC. Its protein product is CASSFGTPNEQYF.

This clone appeared once. The DNA for the CDR3 is TGCGCCAGCAGCTGGGACAGTAAAGAGACCCAGTACTTC. This encodes CASSWDSKETQYF. The chain joins TRBV5-1 to TRBJ2-5; 7 bases are a match to TRBD1. The CDR3 loop spans 13 amino acids. J gave up 3 bases and V 3 bases, and 2 bases lay outside the gene matches. Germline CDR1 is SGHRS and CDR2 is YFSETQ.

This clone was seen just once. The genes are TRBV4-1 and TRBJ2-7, with 7 bases aligning to TRBD1. The trim removed 3 bases at V and 4 bases at J, leaving 6 bases unmatched. CDR1 is MGHRA, CDR2 YSYEKL, per germline. This CDR3 is 14 amino acids long. The CDR3 here is CASSHSDRVYEQYF. Here the CDR3 DNA reads TGCGCCAGCAGCCACTCTGACAGGGTTTACGAGCAGTACTTC.

The genes are TRBV29-1 and TRBJ1-1; 7 bases fit TRBD1. Germline values: CDR1 SQVTM, CDR2 ANQGSEA. CDR3 length: 17 residues. J lost 5 bases, V lost 2 bases, and 17 bases had no gene match. CDR3 residues: CSVEFLQGDRRRTEAFF. The CDR3 DNA sequence: TGCAGCGTTGAATTTTTGCAGGGGGACCGCCGTAGGACTGAAGCTTTCTTT.

DNA of the CDR3: TGTGCCAGCAGCCATTGGGAGAGAGAGACCCAGTACTTC. Translated, it gives CASSHWERETQYF. The rearrangement joins TRBV5-6 to TRBJ2-5; tentative D call: TRBD2 (5 bases). Trimming left V 4 bases short and J 4 bases short, with 11 bases between. This CDR3 contains 13 residues. CDR1 is SGHDT and CDR2 is YYEEEE in the germline V gene. Full variable domain (remainder filled in from reference TRBV5-6 and TRBJ2-5): DAGVTQSPTHLIKTRGQQVTLRCSPKSGHDTVSWYQQALGQGPQFIFQYYEEEERQRGNFPDRFSGHQFPNYSSELNVNALLLGDSALYLCASSHWERETQYFGPGTRLLVL.

This chain links TRBV11-2 with TRBJ1-1, with a possible D match to TRBD1 (6 bases). The CDR3 sequence is 14 residues long. Trimming left V 5 bases short and J 1 base short, with 11 bases between. Germline V gene data show CDR1 as SGHAT and CDR2 as FQNNGV. The CDR3 loop reads CASSLTGWNTEAFF. The CDR3 nucleotides are TGTGCCAGCAGCCTAACAGGGTGGAACACTGAAGCTTTCTTT.

Note on this clone: A read error may account for a junction end that differs from germline. The same CDR3 also results from other DNA sequences found in this sample. The rearrangement joins TRBV6-5 to TRBJ1-6; no clear D. The V gene's germline CDR1 is MNHEY and CDR2 SVGAGI. The CDR3 covers 14 residues. The CDR3 DNA reads as TGTGCCAGCAGGCCAATACAAATAAATTCCCCCCTCCACTTT. Its translation is CASRPIQINSPLHF.

A few counts support this clone. J is TRBJ2-1 and V is TRBV14, with 7 bases matching TRBD1. J was trimmed by 5 bases and V by 5 bases; bases with no gene match: 3. Germline assignment: CDR1 SGHDN and CDR2 FVKESK. The CDR3 extends over 13 amino acids. CDR3 DNA sequence: TGTGCCAGCAGCGGGGGACAGAACAATGAGCAGTTCTTC. Translated: CASSGGQNNEQFF.

This chain links TRBV5-8 with TRBJ2-5; 8 nucleotides agree with TRBD2. Germline V gives CDR1 SGHTS, CDR2 YDEGEE. This CDR3 is built from 17 residues. Losses at the gene ends were 4 bases for V and 5 bases for J; bases not matched to a gene: 16. The DNA of the CDR3 is TGTGCCAGCAGCCCTGGGGTAGCGGGAAGGACTTGGGAGACCCAGTACTTC. Encoded protein: CASSPGVAGRTWETQYF.

This clone was counted once. The gene calls are TRBV27 and TRBJ2-1; D may be TRBD1 (6 bases). V dropped 6 bases and J dropped 4 bases, with 10 bases sitting between them. Germline V CDR1 and CDR2: MNHEY, SMNVEV (reference sequence). The CDR3 extends over 13 amino acids. CDR3 in amino acids: CASSLGQYNEQFF. For the CDR3, the DNA is TGTGCCAGCAGCCTAGGACAGTACAATGAGCAGTTCTTC.

This clone was picked up a small number of times. The V and J genes are TRBV29-1 and TRBJ2-5, with TRBD2 matching over 8 bases. J gave up 6 bases and V 3 bases, and 9 bases lay outside the gene matches. CDR1 and CDR2 from the germline V gene are SQVTM and ANQGSEA. The CDR3 covers 14 residues. This CDR3 reads CSVEKAGAPQTQYF. For the CDR3, the DNA is TGCAGCGTTGAGAAAGCGGGGGCCCCCCAGACCCAGTACTTC.

This clone was seen a single time. The genes are TRBV6-1 and TRBJ2-1; TRBD2 matches 11 bases. The CDR3 runs to 15 residues. Germline V gives CDR1 MNHNS, CDR2 SASEGT. V dropped 3 bases and J dropped 7; count of bases not matched to a gene: 5. CDR3 sequence (DNA): TGTGCCAGCAGTGATAGCGGGGGGGCGAGGAATGAGCAGTTCTTC. Protein: CASSDSGGARNEQFF.

This CDR3 is CASSSRTGDGYTF. CDR3 nucleotides: TGTGCCAGCAGCTCCCGTACAGGGGATGGCTACACCTTC. The V call is TRBV9, the J call TRBJ1-2; TRBD1 matches 7 bases. Looked up from germline, CDR1 is SGDLS and CDR2 is YYNGEE. The CDR3 runs to 13 residues. The V and J ends lost 4 bases and 6 bases, in that order; junction bases with no gene match: 6.

The chain carries TRBV5-1 and TRBJ2-4; D remains unclear. The length of the CDR3 is 15 residues. The germline V gene encodes CDR1 SGHRS and CDR2 YFSETQ. Trimming removed 0 bases at V and 2 bases at J, with 9 bases between. The CDR3 region is CASSLVGRSKNIQYF. The DNA for the CDR3 is TGCGCCAGCAGCTTGGTTGGCAGATCCAAAAACATTCAGTACTTC.